The rows below give T cell receptor beta chains drawn from one sample of a study of cytomegalovirus exposure and HLA in healthy donors. The table came from immunoSEQ multiplex PCR; TCRdb's copy has only in-frame clones and leaves some out. The profile shows approximately 150,000 clones, 75% to 90% of them singletons. Sequencing was done on a sample of PBMCs. The receptors derive from a man between 40 and 49 years old in good health and CMV-seronegative. Both conserved end residues are part of each CDR3. A D gene is named only where the DNA matches it firmly.

d_call: NA; v_call: TRBV9; j_call: TRBJ1-1; cdr3_length: 13; cdr3_nt: TGTGCCAGCAGCGAAACATCGAACACTGAAGCTTTCTTT; cdr3_aa: CASSETSNTEAFF
d_call: TRBD1; v_call: TRBV27; j_call: TRBJ1-5; cdr3_length: 17; cdr3_nt: TGTGCCAGCATCGCCTCGTCCAGGGGGCTTGGCAATCAGCCCCAGCATTTT; cdr3_aa: CASIASSRGLGNQPQHF
d_call: NA; v_call: TRBV4-3; j_call: TRBJ1-2; cdr3_length: 14; cdr3_nt: TGCGCCAGCAGCCAGGGGACACCGGGGGGGGGCTACACCTTC; cdr3_aa: CASSQGTPGGGYTF
d_call: NA; v_call: TRBV7-2; j_call: TRBJ2-6; cdr3_length: 15; cdr3_nt: TGTGCCAGCAGCTCAGGGTCTCCCGGGGCCAACGTCCTGACTTTC; cdr3_aa: CASSSGSPGANVLTF
d_call: NA; v_call: TRBV5-4; j_call: TRBJ1-1; cdr3_length: 16; cdr3_nt: TGTGCCAGCAGTCCCGGAGTAGGGGACATGAACACTGAAGCTTTCTTT; cdr3_aa: CASSPGVGDMNTEAFF
d_call: NA; v_call: TRBV2; j_call: TRBJ2-7; cdr3_length: 12; cdr3_nt: TGTGCCAGTAGGGGTTTAACGTACGAGCAGTACTTC; cdr3_aa: CASRGLTYEQYF
d_call: NA; v_call: TRBV21-1; j_call: TRBJ1-5; cdr3_length: 15; cdr3_nt: TGTGCCAACCGAAGTCCGGGACAAGGCTATCAGCCCCAGCATTTT; cdr3_aa: CANRSPGQGYQPQHF
d_call: NA; v_call: TRBV7-2; j_call: TRBJ1-4; cdr3_length: 14; cdr3_nt: TGTGCCAGCAGCTCCTATAGCCGTAATGAAAAACTGTTTTTT; cdr3_aa: CASSSYSRNEKLFF
d_call: TRBD2; v_call: TRBV29-1; j_call: TRBJ2-1; cdr3_length: 17; cdr3_nt: TGCAGCGTTGAAATGGAACGGGGGGGCCTTTCCTACAATGAGCAGTTCTTC; cdr3_aa: CSVEMERGGLSYNEQFF
d_call: NA; v_call: TRBV6-5; j_call: TRBJ2-6; cdr3_length: 13; cdr3_nt: TGTGCCAGCGTAAACTCTGGGGCCAACGTCCTGACTTTC; cdr3_aa: CASVNSGANVLTF
d_call: TRBD1; v_call: TRBV5-1; j_call: TRBJ2-7; cdr3_length: 14; cdr3_nt: TGCGCCAGCAGCCTGGACAGGTCAGCCTACGAGCAGTACTTC; cdr3_aa: CASSLDRSAYEQYF
d_call: NA; v_call: TRBV7-2; j_call: TRBJ2-3; cdr3_length: 15; cdr3_nt: TGTGCCAGCAGCTTAGCGGGGGCAACCACAGATACGCAGTATTTT; cdr3_aa: CASSLAGATTDTQYF
d_call: TRBD1; v_call: TRBV19; j_call: TRBJ2-1; cdr3_length: 15; cdr3_nt: TGTGCCAGTAGTCTACAGGGGACACTGTCCAATGAGCAGTTCTTC; cdr3_aa: CASSLQGTLSNEQFF
d_call: TRBD1; v_call: TRBV19; j_call: TRBJ2-7; cdr3_length: 14; cdr3_nt: TGTGCCAGTATCGACAGGGGTCGGCCCTACGAGCAGTACTTC; cdr3_aa: CASIDRGRPYEQYF
d_call: TRBD1; v_call: TRBV6-1; j_call: TRBJ1-2; cdr3_length: 15; cdr3_nt: TGTGCCAGCAGTGCCCGGACAGGGGGGACCTATGGCTACACCTTC; cdr3_aa: CASSARTGGTYGYTF
d_call: TRBD1; v_call: TRBV29-1; j_call: TRBJ1-1; cdr3_length: 14; cdr3_nt: TGCAGCGTTGCAGGACCCGGACAGGGAACTGAAGCTTTCTTT; cdr3_aa: CSVAGPGQGTEAFF
d_call: TRBD2; v_call: TRBV5-1; j_call: TRBJ2-5; cdr3_length: 16; cdr3_nt: TGCGCCAGCAGCCAACTCGGGGGGTCCGTACAAGAGACCCAGTACTTC; cdr3_aa: CASSQLGGSVQETQYF
d_call: NA; v_call: TRBV29-1; j_call: TRBJ2-2; cdr3_length: 13; cdr3_nt: TGCAGCGTTCGACAGGCGAACACCGGGGAGCTGTTTTTT; cdr3_aa: CSVRQANTGELFF